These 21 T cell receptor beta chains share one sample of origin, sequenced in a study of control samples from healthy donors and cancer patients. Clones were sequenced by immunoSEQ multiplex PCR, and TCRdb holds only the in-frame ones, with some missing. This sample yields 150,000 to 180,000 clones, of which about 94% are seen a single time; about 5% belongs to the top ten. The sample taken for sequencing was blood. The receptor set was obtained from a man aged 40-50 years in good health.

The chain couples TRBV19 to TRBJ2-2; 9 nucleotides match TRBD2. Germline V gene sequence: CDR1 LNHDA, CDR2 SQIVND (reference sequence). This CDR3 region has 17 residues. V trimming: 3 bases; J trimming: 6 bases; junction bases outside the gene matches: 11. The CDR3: CASSILSAGGQPGELFF. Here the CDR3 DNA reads TGTGCCAGTAGTATTCTATCGGCGGGGGGGCAACCCGGGGAGCTGTTTTTT.

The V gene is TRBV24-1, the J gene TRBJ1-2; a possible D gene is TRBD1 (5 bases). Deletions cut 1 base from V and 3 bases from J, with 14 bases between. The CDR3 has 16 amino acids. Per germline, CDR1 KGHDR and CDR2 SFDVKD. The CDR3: CATSDFWGGRDYGYTF. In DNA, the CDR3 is TGTGCCACCAGTGATTTTTGGGGCGGCAGAGACTATGGCTACACCTTC.

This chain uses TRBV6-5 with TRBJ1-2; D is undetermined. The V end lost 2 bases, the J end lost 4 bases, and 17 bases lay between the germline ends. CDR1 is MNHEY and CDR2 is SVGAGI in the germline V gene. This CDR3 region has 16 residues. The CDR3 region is CASSYEYPTRGYGYTF. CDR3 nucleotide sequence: TGTGCCAGCAGTTACGAGTACCCAACACGGGGCTATGGCTACACCTTC.

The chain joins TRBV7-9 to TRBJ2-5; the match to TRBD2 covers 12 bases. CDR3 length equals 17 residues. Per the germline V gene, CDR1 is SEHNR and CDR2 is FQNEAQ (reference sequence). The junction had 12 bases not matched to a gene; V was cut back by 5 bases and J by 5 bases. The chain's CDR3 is CASSPRTSGVVVETQYF. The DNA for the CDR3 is TGTGCCAGCAGCCCCCGGACTAGCGGGGTTGTTGTGGAGACCCAGTACTTC. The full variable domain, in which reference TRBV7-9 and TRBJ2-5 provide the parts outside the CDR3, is DTGVSQNPRHKITKRGQNVTFRCDPISEHNRLYWYRQTLGQGPEFLTYFQNEAQLEKSRLLSDRFSAERPKGSFSTLEIQRTEQGDSAMYLCASSPRTSGVVVETQYFGPGTRLLVL.

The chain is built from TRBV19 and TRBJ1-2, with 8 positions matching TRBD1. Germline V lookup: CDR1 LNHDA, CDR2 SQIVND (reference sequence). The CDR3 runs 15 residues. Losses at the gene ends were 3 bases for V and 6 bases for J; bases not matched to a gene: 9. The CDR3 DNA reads TGTGCCAGTAGTATCCGACAGGGGCTAAGGGATGGCTACACCTTC. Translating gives CASSIRQGLRDGYTF. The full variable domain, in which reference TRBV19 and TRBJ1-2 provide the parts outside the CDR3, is DGGITQSPKYLFRKEGQNVTLSCEQNLNHDAMYWYRQDPGQGLRLIYYSQIVNDFQKGDIAEGYSVSREKKESFPLTVTSAQKNPTAFYLCASSIRQGLRDGYTFGSGTRLTVV.

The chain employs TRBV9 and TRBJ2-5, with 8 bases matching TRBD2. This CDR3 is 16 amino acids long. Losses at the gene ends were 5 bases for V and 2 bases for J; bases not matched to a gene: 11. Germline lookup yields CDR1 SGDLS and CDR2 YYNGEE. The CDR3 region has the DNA TGTGCCAGCAGGCGGGACGGGGGGGCGCGACAAGAGACCCAGTACTTC. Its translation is CASRRDGGARQETQYF.

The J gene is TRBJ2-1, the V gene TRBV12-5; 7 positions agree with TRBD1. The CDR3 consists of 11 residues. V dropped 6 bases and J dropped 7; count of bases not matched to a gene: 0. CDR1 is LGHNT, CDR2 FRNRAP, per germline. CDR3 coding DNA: TGTGCTAGTGGGACAGGGAATGAGCAGTTCTTC. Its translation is CASGTGNEQFF.

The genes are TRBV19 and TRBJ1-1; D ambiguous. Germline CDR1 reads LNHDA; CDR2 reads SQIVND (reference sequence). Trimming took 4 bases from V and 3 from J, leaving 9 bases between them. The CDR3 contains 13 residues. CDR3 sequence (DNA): TGTGCCAGTAGTAGACCACCGGACACTGAAGCTTTCTTT. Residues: CASSRPPDTEAFF.

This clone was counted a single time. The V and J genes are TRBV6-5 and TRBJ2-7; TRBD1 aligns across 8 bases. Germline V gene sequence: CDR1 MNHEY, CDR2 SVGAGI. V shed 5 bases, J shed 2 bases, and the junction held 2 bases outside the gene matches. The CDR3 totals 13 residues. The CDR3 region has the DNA TGTGCCAGCAGTCAGGGGGCCCCCTACGAGCAGTACTTC. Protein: CASSQGAPYEQYF.

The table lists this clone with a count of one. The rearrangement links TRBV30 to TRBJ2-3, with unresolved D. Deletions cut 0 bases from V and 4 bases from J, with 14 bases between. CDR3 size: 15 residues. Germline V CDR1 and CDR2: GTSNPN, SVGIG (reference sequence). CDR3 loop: CAWSVPLVLADTQYF. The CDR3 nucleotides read TGTGCCTGGAGTGTACCTCTCGTCCTTGCAGATACGCAGTATTTT.

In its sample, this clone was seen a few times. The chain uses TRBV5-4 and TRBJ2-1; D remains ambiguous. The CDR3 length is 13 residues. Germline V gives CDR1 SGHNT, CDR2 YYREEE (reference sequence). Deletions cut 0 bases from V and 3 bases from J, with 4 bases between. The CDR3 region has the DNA TGTGCCAGCAGCTTGGACAGCTACAATGAGCAGTTCTTC. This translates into CASSLDSYNEQFF.

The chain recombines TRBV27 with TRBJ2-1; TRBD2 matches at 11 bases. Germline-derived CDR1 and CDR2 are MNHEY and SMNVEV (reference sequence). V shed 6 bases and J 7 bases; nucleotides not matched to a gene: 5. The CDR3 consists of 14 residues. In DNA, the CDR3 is TGTGCCAGCAGGGTAGCGGGGGGGCGGAATGAGCAGTTCTTC. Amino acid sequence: CASRVAGGRNEQFF.

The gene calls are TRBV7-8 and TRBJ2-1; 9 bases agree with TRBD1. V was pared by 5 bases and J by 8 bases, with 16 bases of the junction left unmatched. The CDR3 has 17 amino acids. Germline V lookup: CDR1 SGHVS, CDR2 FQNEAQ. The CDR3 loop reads CASSQGPGQGYWDEQFF. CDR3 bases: TGTGCCAGCAGCCAAGGGCCGGGACAGGGCTATTGGGATGAGCAGTTCTTC. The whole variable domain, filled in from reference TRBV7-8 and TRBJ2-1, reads GAGVSQSPRYKVAKRGQDVALRCDPISGHVSLFWYQQALGQGPEFLTYFQNEAQLDKSGLPSDRFFAERPEGSVSTLKIQRTQQEDSAVYLCASSQGPGQGYWDEQFFGPGTRLTVL.

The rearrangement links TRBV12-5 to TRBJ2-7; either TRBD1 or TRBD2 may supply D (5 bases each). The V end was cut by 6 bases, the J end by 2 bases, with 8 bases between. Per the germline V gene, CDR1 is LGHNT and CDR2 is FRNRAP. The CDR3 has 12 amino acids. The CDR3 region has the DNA TGTGCTAGTGGGGGACGGGCCTACGAGCAGTACTTC. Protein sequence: CASGGRAYEQYF.

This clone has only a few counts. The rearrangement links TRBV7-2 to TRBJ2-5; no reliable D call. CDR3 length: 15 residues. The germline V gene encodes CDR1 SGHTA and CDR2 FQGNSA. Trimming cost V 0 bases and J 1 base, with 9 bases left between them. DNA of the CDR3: TGTGCCAGCAGCTTAGCCCTAATCCCCCAAGAGACCCAGTACTTC. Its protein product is CASSLALIPQETQYF. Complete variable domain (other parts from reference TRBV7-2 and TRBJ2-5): GAGVSQSPSNKVTEKGKDVELRCDPISGHTALYWYRQSLGQGLEFLIYFQGNSAPDKSGLPSDRFSAERTGGSVSTLTIQRTQQEDSAVYLCASSLALIPQETQYFGPGTRLLVL.

The CDR3 DNA is TGTGCTAGTGGCAGAACGACCCTCCTGGGCAATGAGCAGTTCTTC. Translated, it gives CASGRTTLLGNEQFF. V usage is TRBV12-5 and J usage is TRBJ2-1; D remains ambiguous. Germline V gene sequence: CDR1 LGHNT, CDR2 FRNRAP. CDR3 size: 15 residues. Trimming shortened V by 6 bases and J by 6 bases, and 18 bases separated the two germline ends.

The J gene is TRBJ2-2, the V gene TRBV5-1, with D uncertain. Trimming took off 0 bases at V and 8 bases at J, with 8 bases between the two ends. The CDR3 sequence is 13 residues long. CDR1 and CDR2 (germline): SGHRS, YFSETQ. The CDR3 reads CASSLDGVGELFF. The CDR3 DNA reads TGCGCCAGCAGCTTGGATGGGGTGGGGGAGCTGTTTTTT.

The CDR3 protein is CASSETRAPSYGYTF. CDR3 in DNA: TGTGCCAGCAGTGAGACCCGGGCCCCTAGTTATGGCTACACCTTC. V is TRBV2 and J is TRBJ1-2; no clear D gene. The CDR3 is 15 residues long. In germline, CDR1 is SNHLY, CDR2 FYNNEI. With 3 bases removed from V and 5 bases from J, the gap between germline ends came to 16 bases.

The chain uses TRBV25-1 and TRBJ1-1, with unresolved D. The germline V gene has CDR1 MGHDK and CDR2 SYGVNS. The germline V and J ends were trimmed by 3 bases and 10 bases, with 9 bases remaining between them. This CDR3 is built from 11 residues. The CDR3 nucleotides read TGTGCCAGCAGTGACGGGGTAAGAGCTTTCTTT. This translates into CASSDGVRAFF.

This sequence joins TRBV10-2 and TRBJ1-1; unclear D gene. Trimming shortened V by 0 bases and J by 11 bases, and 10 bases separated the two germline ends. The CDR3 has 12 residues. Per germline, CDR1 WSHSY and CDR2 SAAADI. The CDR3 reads CASSESPTVAFF. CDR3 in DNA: TGCGCCAGCAGTGAGTCCCCAACGGTGGCTTTCTTT.

DNA for the CDR3: TGTGCCAGCAGTTACTCGCTGGGAGGGACTGAAGCTTTCTTT. This translates into CASSYSLGGTEAFF. The chain carries TRBV6-2 or TRBV6-3 and TRBJ1-1; no firm D call. This CDR3 has 14 amino acids. CDR1 is MNHEY and CDR2 is SVGEGT in the germline V gene. Trimming left V 0 bases short and J 5 bases short, with 10 bases between.